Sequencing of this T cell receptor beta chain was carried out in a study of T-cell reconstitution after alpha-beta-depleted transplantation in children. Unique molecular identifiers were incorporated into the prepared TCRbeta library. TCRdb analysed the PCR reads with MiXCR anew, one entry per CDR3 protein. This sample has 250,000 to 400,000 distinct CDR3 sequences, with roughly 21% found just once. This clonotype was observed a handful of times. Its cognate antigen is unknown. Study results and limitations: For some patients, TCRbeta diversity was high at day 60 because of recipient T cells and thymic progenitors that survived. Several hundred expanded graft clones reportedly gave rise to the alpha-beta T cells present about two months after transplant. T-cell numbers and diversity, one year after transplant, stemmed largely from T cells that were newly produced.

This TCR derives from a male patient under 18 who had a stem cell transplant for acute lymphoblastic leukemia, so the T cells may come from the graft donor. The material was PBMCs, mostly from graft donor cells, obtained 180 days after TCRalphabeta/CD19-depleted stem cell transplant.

DNA of the CDR3: TGTGCCAGCAGCTCGAGGGGAGGGTTAATCGATGAGCAGTTCTTC. Translated: CASSSRGGLIDEQFF. This rearrangement joins TRBV7-3 to TRBJ2-1; TRBD2 matches 7 bases. CDR1 SGHTA and CDR2 FQGTGA come from the germline V gene. CDR3 length: 15 residues. J lost 8 bases, V lost 4 bases, and 11 bases had no gene match.